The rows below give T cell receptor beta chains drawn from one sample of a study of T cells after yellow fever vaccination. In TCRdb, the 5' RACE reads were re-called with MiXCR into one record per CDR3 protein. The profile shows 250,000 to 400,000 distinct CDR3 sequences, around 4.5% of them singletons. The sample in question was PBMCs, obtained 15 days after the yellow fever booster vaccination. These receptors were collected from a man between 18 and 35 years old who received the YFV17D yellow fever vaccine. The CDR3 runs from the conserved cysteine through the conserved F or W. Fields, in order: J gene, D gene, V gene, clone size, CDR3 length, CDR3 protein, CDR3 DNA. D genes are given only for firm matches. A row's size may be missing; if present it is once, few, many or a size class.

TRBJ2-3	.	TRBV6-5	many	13	CASSTPTGDTQYF	TGTGCCAGCAGTACTCCTACGGGAGATACGCAGTATTTT
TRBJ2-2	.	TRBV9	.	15	CASSPQGGNTGELFF	TGTGCCAGCAGCCCTCAGGGGGGGAACACCGGGGAGCTGTTTTTT
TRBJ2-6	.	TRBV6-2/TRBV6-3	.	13	CASRPAGANVLTF	TGTGCCAGCAGACCCGCCGGGGCCAACGTCCTGACTTTC
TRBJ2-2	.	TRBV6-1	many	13	CASSPHNTGELFF	TGTGCCAGCAGCCCACATAACACCGGGGAGCTGTTTTTT
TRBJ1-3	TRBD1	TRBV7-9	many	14	CASSPTGVGNTIYF	TGTGCCAGCAGCCCTACAGGGGTCGGAAACACCATATATTTT
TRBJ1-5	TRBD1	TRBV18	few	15	CASSPSETGRQPQHF	TGTGCCAGCTCACCATCCGAGACAGGGAGACAGCCCCAGCATTTT
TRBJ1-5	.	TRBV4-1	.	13	CASSRTRGQPQHF	TGCGCCAGCAGCCGGACAAGGGGACAGCCCCAGCATTTT
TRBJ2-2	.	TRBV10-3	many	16	CAIRTGIGSNTGELFF	TGTGCCATCAGAACAGGGATAGGGTCTAACACCGGGGAGCTGTTTTTT
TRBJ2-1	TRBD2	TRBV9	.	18	CASSDRTSGGSSYNEQFF	TGTGCCAGCAGCGACCGGACTAGCGGGGGCAGCTCCTACAATGAGCAGTTCTTC
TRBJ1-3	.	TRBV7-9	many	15	CASSSPGNSGNTIYF	TGTGCCAGCAGCTCCCCCGGTAACTCTGGAAACACCATATATTTT
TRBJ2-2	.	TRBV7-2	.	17	CASSLPRDPINTGELFF	TGTGCCAGCAGCTTACCCAGGGACCCCATAAACACCGGGGAGCTGTTTTTT
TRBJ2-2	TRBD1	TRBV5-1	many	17	CASSLGPGTGDTGELFF	TGCGCCAGCAGCTTGGGACCCGGGACAGGGGACACCGGGGAGCTGTTTTTT
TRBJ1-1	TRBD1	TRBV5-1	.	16	CASSFGQGLRRTEAFF	TGCGCCAGCAGCTTCGGACAGGGCCTCAGACGGACTGAAGCTTTCTTT
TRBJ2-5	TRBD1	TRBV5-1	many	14	CASSGWTGPETQYF	TGCGCCAGCAGCGGATGGACAGGGCCTGAGACCCAGTACTTC
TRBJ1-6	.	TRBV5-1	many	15	CASSLVQFYNSPLHF	TGCGCCAGCAGCTTGGTACAGTTCTATAATTCACCCCTCCACTTT
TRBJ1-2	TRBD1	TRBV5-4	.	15	CASSLRGQGGDGYTF	TGTGCCAGCAGCTTGCGCGGACAGGGGGGCGATGGCTACACCTTC
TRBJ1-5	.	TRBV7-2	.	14	CASSWGGRNQPQHF	TGTGCCAGCAGCTGGGGGGGACGCAATCAGCCCCAGCATTTT
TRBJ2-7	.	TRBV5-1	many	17	CASSLGWASGGKDEQYF	TGCGCCAGCAGCTTGGGATGGGCGTCTGGGGGGAAGGACGAGCAGTACTTC
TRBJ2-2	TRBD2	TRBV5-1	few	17	CASSLGASGGDTGELFF	TGCGCCAGCAGCTTGGGGGCGAGCGGGGGAGACACCGGGGAGCTGTTTTTT
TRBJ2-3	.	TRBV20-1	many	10	CTIWAVTQYF	TGCACCATATGGGCAGTAACGCAGTATTTT
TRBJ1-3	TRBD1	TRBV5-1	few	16	CASSLLTGGFGNTIYF	TGCGCCAGCAGCTTGCTGACAGGGGGCTTTGGAAACACCATATATTTT
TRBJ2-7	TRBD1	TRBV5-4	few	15	CASSPSGQGGDEQYF	TGTGCCAGCAGCCCATCGGGACAGGGTGGCGACGAGCAGTACTTC
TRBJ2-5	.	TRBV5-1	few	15	CASSLARGSWETQYF	TGCGCCAGCAGCTTGGCTCGGGGTTCTTGGGAGACCCAGTACTTC
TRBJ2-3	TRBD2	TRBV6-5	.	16	CASRRLAGLYTDTQYF	TGTGCCAGCAGGCGACTAGCGGGGTTGTACACAGATACGCAGTATTTT
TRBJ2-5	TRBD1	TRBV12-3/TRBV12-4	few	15	CASNYAQGAKETQYF	TGTGCCAGCAACTACGCCCAGGGGGCAAAGGAGACCCAGTACTTC
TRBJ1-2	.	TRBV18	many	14	CASSPPEGRYGYTF	TGTGCCAGCTCACCCCCAGAGGGGCGATATGGCTACACCTTC
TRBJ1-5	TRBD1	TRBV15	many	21	CATSRESPGQGYWSGNQPQHF	TGTGCCACCAGCAGAGAGTCCCCGGGACAGGGGTATTGGAGTGGAAATCAGCCCCAGCATTTT
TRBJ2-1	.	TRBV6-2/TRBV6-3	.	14	CASSFIGPRNEQFF	TGTGCCAGCAGTTTCATAGGGCCGAGGAATGAGCAGTTCTTC
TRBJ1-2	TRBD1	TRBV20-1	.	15	CSARGAPDRISDYTF	TGCAGTGCTAGAGGGGCGCCGGACAGGATTTCTGACTACACCTTC
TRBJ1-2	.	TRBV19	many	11	CASSIGEAYTF	TGTGCCAGTAGTATAGGGGAGGCCTACACCTTC
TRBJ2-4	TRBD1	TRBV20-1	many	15	CSAPTGGLAKNIQYF	TGCAGTGCTCCTACAGGGGGCTTAGCCAAAAACATTCAGTACTTC
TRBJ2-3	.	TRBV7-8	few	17	CASSLDARDGSQDTQYF	TGTGCCAGCAGCTTAGACGCGCGGGATGGCTCCCAAGATACGCAGTATTTT
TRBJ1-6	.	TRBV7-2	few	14	CASSQQAYNSPLHF	TGTGCCAGCAGCCAACAGGCCTATAATTCACCCCTCCACTTT
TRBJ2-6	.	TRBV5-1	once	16	CASSLAGGSGANVMTF	TGCGCCAGCAGCTTGGCTGGGGGCTCTGGGGCCAACGTCATGACTTTC
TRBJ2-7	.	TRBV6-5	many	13	CASSYVQGGEQYF	TGTGCCAGCAGTTATGTACAGGGAGGCGAGCAGTACTTC
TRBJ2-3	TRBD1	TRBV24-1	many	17	CATSDPGTGQSTDTQYF	TGTGCCACCAGTGATCCTGGGACAGGCCAGAGCACAGATACGCAGTATTTT
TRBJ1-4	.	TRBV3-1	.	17	CASSPKNPGQDIGKLFF	TGTGCCAGCAGCCCCAAGAACCCGGGGCAGGACATCGGAAAACTGTTTTTT
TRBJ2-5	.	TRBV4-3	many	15	CASSYRLVGGETQYF	TGCGCCAGCAGCTACCGACTCGTAGGGGGGGAGACCCAGTACTTC
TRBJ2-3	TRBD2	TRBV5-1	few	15	CASSPTSGVIDTQYF	TGCGCCAGCAGCCCGACTAGCGGGGTCATAGATACGCAGTATTTT
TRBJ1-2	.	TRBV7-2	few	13	CASSLELPYGYTF	TGTGCCAGCAGCTTAGAACTACCCTATGGCTACACCTTC
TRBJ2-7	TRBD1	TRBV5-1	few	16	CASSYDPGQGAYEQYF	TGCGCCAGCAGCTACGATCCGGGACAGGGGGCCTACGAGCAGTACTTC
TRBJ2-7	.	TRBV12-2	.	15	CASRFRPGARDEQYF	TGTGCAAGTCGCTTTCGGCCCGGGGCTCGGGACGAGCAGTACTTC
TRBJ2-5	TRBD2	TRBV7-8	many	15	CASSLQRGGRETQYF	TGTGCCAGCAGCTTACAGCGGGGGGGCCGAGAGACCCAGTACTTC
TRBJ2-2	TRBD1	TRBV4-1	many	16	CASSPRAQGGTGELFF	TGCGCCAGCAGCCCGCGGGCACAGGGGGGAACCGGGGAGCTGTTTTTT
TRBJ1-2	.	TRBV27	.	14	CASSPQGERGAYTF	TGTGCCAGCAGTCCCCAAGGGGAGCGGGGGGCCTACACCTTC
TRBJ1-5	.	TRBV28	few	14	CASSLMGGSNTQHF	TGTGCCAGCAGTTTAATGGGGGGCTCCAATACCCAGCATTTT
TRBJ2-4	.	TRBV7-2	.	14	CASSYDLAKNIQYF	TGTGCCAGCAGCTACGATCTAGCCAAAAACATTCAGTACTTC
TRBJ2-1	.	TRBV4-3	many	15	CASSLTRTGDGEQFF	TGCGCCAGCAGCCTTACCCGCACTGGCGATGGGGAGCAGTTCTTC
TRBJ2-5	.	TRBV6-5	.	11	CASSHRGTQYF	TGTGCCAGCAGTCATAGGGGGACCCAGTACTTC
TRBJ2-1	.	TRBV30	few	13	CAWSGLGGREQFF	TGTGCCTGGAGTGGACTAGGGGGGCGTGAGCAGTTCTTC
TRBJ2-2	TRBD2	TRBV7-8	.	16	CASSQLAGGSSGELFF	TGTGCCAGCAGCCAACTAGCGGGGGGTTCCTCCGGGGAGCTGTTTTTT
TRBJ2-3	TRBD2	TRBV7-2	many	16	CASSLSLAGGRDTQYF	TGTGCCAGCAGCTTAAGTCTAGCGGGGGGGCGTGATACGCAGTATTTT
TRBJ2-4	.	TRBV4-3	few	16	CASSQEVRRTKNIQYF	TGCGCCAGCAGCCAAGAAGTCAGGCGGACCAAAAACATTCAGTACTTC
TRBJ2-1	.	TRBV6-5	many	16	CASNRRGAGHYNEQFF	TGTGCCAGCAACAGACGGGGGGCGGGACACTACAATGAGCAGTTCTTC